These 25 T cell receptor beta chains originate from one sample sequenced in a study of somatic mutations in cytotoxic T cells in rheumatoid arthritis. Produced via immunoSEQ multiplex PCR; TCRdb's table is partial and in-frame only. The sample yields under 20,000 clones, 80% seen once. The specimen was CD8+ T cells sorted from blood. Receptors were obtained from an adult with rheumatoid arthritis.

The chain is built from TRBV11-2 and TRBJ2-2, with unresolved D. Trimming stripped 2 bases from V and 5 bases from J, with 9 bases between. The CDR3 consists of 14 residues. Germline lookup yields CDR1 SGHAT and CDR2 FQNNGV. CDR3 region: CASSLSEETGELFF. The CDR3 bases are TGTGCCAGCAGCTTAAGCGAGGAGACCGGGGAGCTGTTTTTT.

The chain combines TRBV9 with TRBJ1-4; TRBD1 agrees at 7 bases. The CDR3 contains 16 residues. V was pared by 3 bases and J by 3 bases, with 8 bases of the junction left unmatched. Per germline, CDR1 SGDLS and CDR2 YYNGEE. Here the CDR3 reads CASSGGDRVANEKLFF. The DNA of the CDR3 is TGTGCCAGCAGCGGCGGCGACAGGGTTGCTAATGAAAAACTGTTTTTT. The full variable domain, with the rest looked up from reference TRBV9 and TRBJ1-4, is DSGVTQTPKHLITATGQRVTLRCSPRSGDLSVYWYQQSLDQGLQFLIQYYNGEERAKGNILERFSAQQFPDLHSELNLSSLELGDSALYFCASSGGDRVANEKLFFGSGTQLSVL.

The V call is TRBV19, the J call TRBJ1-5; 10 bases align to TRBD1. The ends lost 2 bases at V and 5 bases at J; junction bases unmatched: 3. From germline, CDR1 is LNHDA and CDR2 SQIVND (reference sequence). The CDR3 length is 15 residues. The CDR3 sequence: CASSITGQGHQPQHF. The CDR3 nucleotides read TGTGCCAGTAGTATAACGGGACAGGGGCATCAGCCCCAGCATTTT. Using reference TRBV19 and TRBJ1-5 for the parts outside the CDR3, the full variable domain is DGGITQSPKYLFRKEGQNVTLSCEQNLNHDAMYWYRQDPGQGLRLIYYSQIVNDFQKGDIAEGYSVSREKKESFPLTVTSAQKNPTAFYLCASSITGQGHQPQHFGDGTRLSIL.

The chain carries TRBV6-6 and TRBJ2-5, with unresolved D. The CDR3 has 13 amino acids. Trimming shortened V by 1 base and J by 2 bases, and 5 bases separated the two germline ends. Looked up from germline, CDR1 is MNHNY and CDR2 is SVGAGI (reference sequence). The chain's CDR3 is CASSYFRQETQYF. CDR3 sequence (DNA): TGTGCCAGCAGTTACTTCCGGCAAGAGACCCAGTACTTC.

This rearrangement joins TRBV7-6 to TRBJ2-2; D is uncertain. This CDR3 has 14 residues. V lost 2 bases and J lost 5, with 9 bases in between. The germline V gene has CDR1 SGHVS and CDR2 FNYEAQ. The CDR3 nucleotides read TGTGCCAGCAGCTTATTACTACCGACCGGGGAGCTGTTTTTT. Protein: CASSLLLPTGELFF.

The rearrangement joins TRBV5-6 to TRBJ1-5, with TRBD1 as a possible D gene (5 bases). The CDR3 runs 13 residues. Germline V gene data show CDR1 as SGHDT and CDR2 as YYEEEE. V lost 4 bases and J lost 6, with 11 bases in between. The CDR3 region is CASSLQGLQPQHF. Here the CDR3 DNA reads TGTGCCAGCAGCCTTCAGGGTCTTCAGCCCCAGCATTTT. Full variable domain (remainder filled in from reference TRBV5-6 and TRBJ1-5): DAGVTQSPTHLIKTRGQQVTLRCSPKSGHDTVSWYQQALGQGPQFIFQYYEEEERQRGNFPDRFSGHQFPNYSSELNVNALLLGDSALYLCASSLQGLQPQHFGDGTRLSIL.

The chain joins TRBV27 to TRBJ2-7, with 12 positions matching TRBD1. V lost 3 bases and J lost 4; bases outside the gene matches: 1. The CDR3 contains 14 residues. Germline V gene lookup returns CDR1 MNHEY and CDR2 SMNVEV (reference sequence). The CDR3 region has the DNA TGTGCCAGCAGTTTGGGACAGGGGGCTTACGAGCAGTACTTC. It specifies CASSLGQGAYEQYF.

This chain joins TRBV30 and TRBJ2-7, with 7 nucleotides matching TRBD1. The CDR3 sequence is 14 residues long. The V segment lost 6 bases and the J segment 1 base; nucleotides outside the gene matches: 9. CDR1 GTSNPN and CDR2 SVGIG come from the germline V gene (reference sequence). CDR3 nucleotides: TGTGCCTGCCAGACAGGGTCAAATTCCTACGAGCAGTACTTC. It translates to CACQTGSNSYEQYF.

The chain uses TRBV29-1 and TRBJ2-3; a weak D match, TRBD1 (7 bases). This CDR3 is 13 amino acids long. V was shortened by 2 bases and J by 6 bases, with 12 bases between the two germline ends. Germline V gives CDR1 SQVTM, CDR2 ANQGSEA. The CDR3 nucleotides read TGCAGCGTTGAACAGGCAGGGGGGGATACGCAGTATTTT. Protein: CSVEQAGGDTQYF.

The rearrangement joins TRBV27 to TRBJ2-7; D perhaps matches TRBD1 (5 bases). The CDR3 has 13 amino acids. CDR1 is MNHEY and CDR2 is SMNVEV in the germline V gene (reference sequence). The V and J ends lost 6 bases and 5 bases respectively, with 14 bases between them. CDR3 in DNA: TGTGCCAGCAGCCTTGGGGCCCGGCACGAGCAGTACTTC. Encoded protein: CASSLGARHEQYF.

This clone showed up just once. The chain is built from TRBV28 and TRBJ1-2; D is undetermined. V was shortened by 3 bases and J by 6 bases, with 23 bases between the two germline ends. The CDR3 runs to 17 residues. CDR1 and CDR2 (germline): MDHEN, SYDVKM. For the CDR3, the DNA is TGTGCCAGCAGTTTGGGGTCGGTTAGGGAACGGGCGGATGGCTACACCTTC. Translation: CASSLGSVRERADGYTF.

CDR3 nucleotide sequence: TGTGCCAGCAGCGCGCAGGGTGCGTACGAGCAGTACTTC. This sequence encodes CASSAQGAYEQYF. The rearrangement joins TRBV9 to TRBJ2-7; D might be TRBD1 (5 bases). The CDR3 sequence is 13 residues long. Trimming left V 3 bases short and J 4 bases short, with 11 bases between. CDR1 and CDR2 from the germline V gene are SGDLS and YYNGEE.

This chain links TRBV9 with TRBJ2-7; TRBD2 matches 9 bases. CDR1 is SGDLS and CDR2 is YYNGEE in the germline V gene. Unmatched junction bases numbered 13, after V lost 4 bases and J lost 5 bases. This CDR3 contains 16 residues. The chain's CDR3 is CASSLRGLAGIDEQYF. Written as DNA, the CDR3 is TGTGCCAGCAGCCTCCGCGGGCTAGCGGGGATCGACGAGCAGTACTTC.

This chain uses TRBV30 with TRBJ1-1; D unresolved. CDR3 length: 12 amino acids. Between the trimmed V and J ends, which lost 0 bases and 7 bases, there was a span of 9 bases. CDR1 and CDR2 (germline): GTSNPN, SVGIG (reference sequence). The CDR3: CAWSVGIFEAFF. In nucleotides, the CDR3 is TGTGCCTGGAGTGTAGGTATTTTTGAAGCTTTCTTT.

The chain joins TRBV7-9 to TRBJ1-2; 7 positions match TRBD1. Per the germline V gene, CDR1 is SEHNR and CDR2 is FQNEAQ (reference sequence). With 3 bases clipped from V and 5 bases from J, the junction kept 3 bases outside the gene matches. The CDR3 covers 13 residues. CDR3 loop: CASSFTGDYGYTF. DNA of the CDR3: TGTGCCAGCAGCTTCACAGGGGATTATGGCTACACCTTC.

CDR3 sequence: CASSQIGLDTQYF. The CDR3 nucleotides are TGTGCCAGCAGCCAGATTGGCCTAGATACGCAGTATTTT. V gene TRBV7-3 combines with J gene TRBJ2-3, with D uncertain. Trimming removed 5 bases from V and 5 bases from J, with 11 bases in between. The CDR3 is 13 residues long. CDR1 is SGHTA, CDR2 FQGTGA, per germline.

The chain joins TRBV11-2 to TRBJ2-3; possibly TRBD1 for D (5 bases). The CDR3 consists of 15 residues. Germline V gene sequence: CDR1 SGHAT, CDR2 FQNNGV. Trimming removed 2 bases from V and 2 bases from J, with 11 bases in between. CDR3: CASSLSSRDTDTQYF. The CDR3 region has the DNA TGTGCCAGCAGCTTATCCAGCAGGGACACAGATACGCAGTATTTT.

The chain links TRBV27 to TRBJ1-1; the D gene is possibly TRBD1 (5 bases). The germline V gene has CDR1 MNHEY and CDR2 SMNVEV (reference sequence). V was trimmed by 4 bases and J by 3 bases, leaving 12 bases between them. The CDR3 runs to 14 residues. CDR3 sequence reads: CASSSRGAYTEAFF. The CDR3 DNA sequence: TGTGCCAGCAGTTCGAGGGGCGCTTACACTGAAGCTTTCTTT.

V usage is TRBV29-1 and J usage is TRBJ1-5; D not resolved. The CDR3 runs to 12 residues. Germline CDR1 and CDR2: SQVTM and ANQGSEA. V gave up 0 bases and J gave up 7 bases, with 7 bases separating them. This chain's CDR3 is CSVEEEGQPQHF. DNA of the CDR3: TGCAGCGTTGAAGAGGAGGGACAGCCCCAGCATTTT.

A single count supports this clone. The rearrangement uses TRBV28 and TRBJ2-3, with 9 bases identical to TRBD1. Germline V lookup: CDR1 MDHEN, CDR2 SYDVKM. The CDR3 runs to 19 residues. V lost 3 bases and J lost 2; bases outside the gene matches: 15. Written as DNA, the CDR3 is TGTGCCAGCAGTTTTATGTCTCGGACAGGGGAACTCCACACAGATACGCAGTATTTT. Its protein product is CASSFMSRTGELHTDTQYF.

This clone has just one count. This sequence joins TRBV6-6 and TRBJ1-2; D is uncertain. The CDR3 totals 14 residues. The germline V gene encodes CDR1 MNHNY and CDR2 SVGAGI (reference sequence). Trimming stripped 0 bases from V and 0 bases from J, with 5 bases between. The CDR3 coding sequence is TGTGCCAGCAGTTACTCGAACACTAACTATGGCTACACCTTC. Its translation is CASSYSNTNYGYTF.

The CDR3 coding sequence is TGTGCCAGCAGTTTCCGGGACAGGGAGCAAGAGACCCAGTACTTC. Its protein product is CASSFRDREQETQYF. The rearrangement uses TRBV28 and TRBJ2-5; 9 bases are a match to TRBD1. In germline, CDR1 is MDHEN, CDR2 SYDVKM. Losses at the gene ends were 3 bases for V and 2 bases for J; bases not matched to a gene: 4. The CDR3 is 15 residues long.

V and J are TRBV4-1 and TRBJ2-5, with no clear D. Deletions cut 2 bases from V and 5 bases from J, with 15 bases between. CDR1 MGHRA and CDR2 YSYEKL come from the germline V gene. This CDR3 is built from 15 residues. DNA of the CDR3: TGCGCCAGCAGCCAAAAACCAAACCCGTTGGAGACCCAGTACTTC. This translates into CASSQKPNPLETQYF.

This rearrangement joins TRBV6-5 to TRBJ1-1; D uncertain. V lost 0 bases, J lost 9 bases, and 11 bases lay in between. The germline gives CDR1 MNHEY, CDR2 SVGAGI. The CDR3 consists of 13 residues. This CDR3 is CASSYSSDVKAFF. The DNA of the CDR3 is TGTGCCAGCAGTTACTCGAGCGACGTAAAAGCTTTCTTT.

The chain carries TRBV19 and TRBJ2-1; D might be TRBD1 (6 bases). Germline V lookup: CDR1 LNHDA, CDR2 SQIVND (reference sequence). CDR3 length: 14 residues. Trimming removed 7 bases at V and 2 bases at J, with 12 bases between. The CDR3 DNA reads as TGTGCCAGTAATACTCAGGGGCCCTACAATGAGCAGTTCTTC. Its protein is CASNTQGPYNEQFF.